The clone carrying this T cell receptor beta chain has a handful of counts. TCRdb fed the 5' RACE reads into MiXCR, producing one record per CDR3 protein. The sample lists 500,000 to 600,000 distinct CDR3 sequences, less than 25% occurring once. The sample originates from a study of identical twins. Germline V gives CDR1 MNHNS, CDR2 SASEGT. The CDR3 contains 14 residues. V lost 6 bases and J lost 7; bases outside the gene matches: 6. This sample also belongs to another study, concerning T cells expressing NK-cell markers. That study adds: TCR beta repertoires came from sorted CD3+CD56+NKG2C+, CD3+CD56+NKG2C- and CD3+CD56-NKG2C+ T cells. What restricted sorting to alpha-beta TCR T cells in several experiments was an anti-gamma-delta TCR antibody.

The chain joins TRBV6-1 to TRBJ2-1, with 10 nucleotides matching TRBD1. The sequenced material came from CD4+ T cells sorted from blood. The sequence was obtained from a woman aged 18-29 years in good health. DNA of the CDR3: TGTGCCAGCAGGGACCGGGACAGGGGTAATGAGCAGTTCTTC. Its translation is CASRDRDRGNEQFF.